Shown below are 2 T cell receptor beta chains from a single sample sequenced in a study of a mutant IDH1 vaccine in newly diagnosed glioma. Indicated time point: baseline, week 1 (first vaccination visit). The treatment was: pre-vaccination baseline after standard-of-care therapy. TCRdb's table, derived via immunoSEQ multiplex PCR, lists solely in-frame clones and lacks some. The data hold approximately 52,000 clones, with about 83% observed a single time. Here the sequenced sample was PBMCs, taken from a glioma patient treated with radiotherapy, temozolomide or both. The source is a woman in her 40s with glioma.

This rearrangement joins TRBV10-3 to TRBJ1-4, with D possibly being TRBD1 (6 bases). Between the trimmed V and J ends, which lost 4 bases and 5 bases, there was a span of 11 bases. The germline CDR1 and CDR2 sequences are ENHRY and SYGVKD. The CDR3 runs to 14 residues. CDR3 amino acids: CAISAQGRNEKLFF. DNA of the CDR3: TGTGCCATCAGTGCTCAGGGGAGGAATGAAAAACTGTTTTTT.

V usage is TRBV14 and J usage is TRBJ1-1; D is possibly TRBD1 (5 bases). Looked up from germline, CDR1 is SGHDN and CDR2 is FVKESK. Trimming shortened V by 0 bases and J by 3 bases, and 8 bases separated the two germline ends. The CDR3 loop spans 14 amino acids. The CDR3 nucleotides read TGTGCCAGCAGCCAAGACTGGGGGGACACTGAAGCTTTCTTT. It encodes CASSQDWGDTEAFF.